This T cell receptor beta chain originates from a study of PD-1 blockade in mismatch repair-deficient tumors. Study-wide results and limits: After pembrolizumab, tumor-resident clones rose rapidly, then generally contracted before radiologic responses.

This table comes from immunoSEQ multiplex PCR, and its TCRdb copy is limited to in-frame clones, with some not included. The profile covers over 100,000 clones, with around 80% appearing a single time and 4.5% to 5.5% taken by the ten largest. Points on this clone: Its antigen remains unknown.

The TCR originated in an adult with mismatch repair-deficient cancer. Source: peripheral blood, taken 60 to 65 weeks after starting pembrolizumab.

CDR3 sequence reads: CASSLGYGGGETQYF. Here the CDR3 DNA reads TGTGCCAGCAGCTTAGGCTACGGGGGGGGAGAGACCCAGTACTTC. The V and J genes are TRBV11-3 and TRBJ2-5, with TRBD2 matching 8 bases. The CDR3 length is 15 residues. Germline CDR1 and CDR2: SGHNT and YENEEA. V was pared by 1 base and J by 4 bases, with 5 bases of the junction left unmatched.